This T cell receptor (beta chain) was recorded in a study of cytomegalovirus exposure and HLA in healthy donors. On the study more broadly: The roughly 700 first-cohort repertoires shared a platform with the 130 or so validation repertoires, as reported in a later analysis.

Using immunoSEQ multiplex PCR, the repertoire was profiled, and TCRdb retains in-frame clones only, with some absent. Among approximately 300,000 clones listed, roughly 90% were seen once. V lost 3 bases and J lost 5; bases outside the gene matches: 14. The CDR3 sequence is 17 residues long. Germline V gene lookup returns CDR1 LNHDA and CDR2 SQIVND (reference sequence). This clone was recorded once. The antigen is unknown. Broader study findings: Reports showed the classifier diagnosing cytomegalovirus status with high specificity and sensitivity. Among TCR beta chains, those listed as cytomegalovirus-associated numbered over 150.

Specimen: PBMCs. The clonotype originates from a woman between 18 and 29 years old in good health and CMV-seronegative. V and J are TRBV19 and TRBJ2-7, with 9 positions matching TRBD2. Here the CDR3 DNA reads TGTGCCAGTAGTATGGTTCTCAAGGCTAGCGGGACGGACGAGCAGTACTTC. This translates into CASSMVLKASGTDEQYF.